One sample yielded the 28 T cell receptor beta chains listed below, sequenced in a study of beta chain features in type 1 diabetes. Study observations and caveats: Shortening that was moderate but significant affected the TCRB CDR3s of Type 1 diabetes patients in all four CD4+ subsets.

Reverse transcribing all isolated RNA meant expressed TCRB transcripts were sequenced. Only in-frame clones appear in the TCRdb table, and some are missing; sequencing was by immunoSEQ multiplex PCR. This repertoire shows under 300,000 clones, 11% to 15% found once; its top ten account for about 0.018%. These receptors lack a known antigen. Sequencing used naive CD4+ T cells from blood. Receptors originate from a man aged 30 to 45 with type 1 diabetes.

The V and J genes are TRBV5-4 and TRBJ1-1; 9 bases agree with TRBD1. V was clipped by 2 bases and J by 4 bases; unmatched bases: 6. Germline-derived CDR1 and CDR2 are SGHNT and YYREEE (reference sequence). The CDR3 consists of 15 residues. Here the CDR3 reads CASSFGTGRSTEAFF. The CDR3 DNA reads as TGTGCCAGCAGCTTTGGGACAGGGCGAAGCACTGAAGCTTTCTTT.

A few counts support this clone. The chain employs TRBV6-6 and TRBJ2-2; 9 bases map to TRBD1. This CDR3 is built from 16 residues. Trimming removed 5 bases from V and 1 base from J; junction bases left unmatched: 5. Germline CDR1 is MNHNY and CDR2 is SVGAGI (reference sequence). The CDR3 DNA reads TGTGCCAGCAGTGGACAGGGGCCCGAGAACACCGGGGAGCTGTTTTTT. As protein: CASSGQGPENTGELFF.

The chain joins TRBV10-3 to TRBJ2-1, with 8 bases fitting TRBD1. J lost 6 bases, V lost 6 bases, and 7 bases had no gene match. The CDR3 totals 14 residues. Germline-derived CDR1 and CDR2 are ENHRY and SYGVKD. CDR3 loop: CAISKGQDPNEQFF. CDR3 DNA: TGTGCCATCAGCAAGGGACAGGACCCCAATGAGCAGTTCTTC.

V and J are TRBV6-6 and TRBJ1-3, with TRBD1 matching 7 bases. In germline, CDR1 is MNHNY, CDR2 SVGAGI (reference sequence). This CDR3 has 15 amino acids. The J segment lost 3 bases and the V segment lost 0 bases, leaving 2 bases of the junction unmatched. The CDR3 nucleotides read TGTGCCAGCAGTTACTCAGGGGGCGGTGGAAACACCATATATTTT. Its translation: CASSYSGGGGNTIYF.

Only a few counts were recorded for this clone. The chain links TRBV5-1 to TRBJ2-2, with D tentatively TRBD1 (5 bases). CDR3 length equals 15 residues. In germline, CDR1 is SGHRS, CDR2 YFSETQ. With 2 bases removed from V and 6 bases from J, the gap between germline ends came to 14 bases. CDR3 loop: CASSFTSRVPGELFF. The CDR3 DNA follows: TGCGCCAGCAGCTTTACCTCCAGGGTGCCCGGGGAGCTGTTTTTT. The whole variable domain, filled in from reference TRBV5-1 and TRBJ2-2, reads KAGVTQTPRYLIKTRGQQVTLSCSPISGHRSVSWYQQTPGQGLQFLFEYFSETQRNKGNFPGRFSGRQFSNSRSEMNVSTLELGDSALYLCASSFTSRVPGELFFGEGSRLTVL.

The chain is built from TRBV19 and TRBJ2-7, with D perhaps TRBD2 (6 bases). CDR1 is LNHDA and CDR2 is SQIVND in the germline V gene (reference sequence). The CDR3 is 15 residues long. V was pared by 6 bases and J by 1 base, with 16 bases between. The chain's CDR3 is CASRASAFPSYEQYF. The CDR3 nucleotides are TGTGCCAGTAGGGCTAGCGCCTTCCCATCCTACGAGCAGTACTTC.

CDR3 nucleotides: TGTGCCAGCAGTGACGACAGGGGAGGTCAGCCCCAGCATTTT. Encoded protein: CASSDDRGGQPQHF. The chain combines TRBV2 with TRBJ1-5; 8 nucleotides line up with TRBD1. The CDR3 loop spans 14 amino acids. Germline V gene lookup returns CDR1 SNHLY and CDR2 FYNNEI. Trimming removed 3 bases from V and 6 bases from J; junction bases left unmatched: 4.

The rearrangement joins TRBV30 to TRBJ1-2; D may be TRBD1 (6 bases). Trimming left V 1 base short and J 5 bases short, with 11 bases between. The CDR3 runs 13 residues. Germline CDR1 and CDR2: GTSNPN and SVGIG (reference sequence). In DNA form, the CDR3 reads TGTGCCTGGAGTGAGGTCAGGGGATATGGCTACACCTTC. Protein: CAWSEVRGYGYTF.

This chain links TRBV5-1 with TRBJ2-3, with D tentatively TRBD2 (6 bases). Germline-derived CDR1 and CDR2 are SGHRS and YFSETQ. The CDR3 totals 15 residues. Trimming pared 6 bases from V and 6 bases from J, leaving 20 bases between. The CDR3 protein is CASTPRDSPRDTQYF. Written as DNA, the CDR3 is TGCGCCAGCACTCCCCGGGACTCCCCGCGTGATACGCAGTATTTT.

The chain carries TRBV7-2 and TRBJ2-3; 7 nucleotides agree with TRBD2. V was pared by 3 bases and J by 4 bases, with 1 base of the junction left unmatched. Germline CDR1 is SGHTA and CDR2 is FQGNSA. The CDR3 covers 13 residues. The CDR3 DNA reads as TGTGCCAGCAGCTTGCGGGAGTCAGATACGCAGTATTTT. Translating it yields CASSLRESDTQYF.

This clone appeared a few times. The chain recombines TRBV18 with TRBJ2-1; tentative D call: TRBD1 (6 bases). This CDR3 comprises 15 residues. V was clipped by 0 bases and J by 7 bases, with 13 bases between them. Germline lookup yields CDR1 KGHSH and CDR2 LQKENI. The CDR3 region has the DNA TGTGCCAGCTCACCACCAAGGCAGGGGACGAATGAGCAGTTCTTC. This translates into CASSPPRQGTNEQFF.

J is TRBJ2-3 and V is TRBV6-5; unclear D gene. CDR1 is MNHEY, CDR2 SVGAGI, per germline. This CDR3 comprises 13 residues. V shed 0 bases and J shed 5 bases, with 6 bases lying between them. CDR3: CASSYSHGDTQYF. The CDR3 DNA is TGTGCCAGCAGTTACTCGCACGGAGATACGCAGTATTTT.

This chain links TRBV7-2 with TRBJ2-5, with 14 bases identical to TRBD2. Trimming took 5 bases from V and 9 from J; bases not matched to a gene: 8. CDR3 size: 15 residues. Looked up from germline, CDR1 is SGHTA and CDR2 is FQGNSA. The CDR3 DNA follows: TGTGCCAGCAGCCCGGGGGGACTAGCGGGAGCGTCCCAGTACTTC. Its translation is CASSPGGLAGASQYF.

V is TRBV9 and J is TRBJ2-3; 9 nucleotides align to TRBD2. Germline assignment: CDR1 SGDLS and CDR2 YYNGEE. The trim removed 0 bases at V and 3 bases at J, leaving 5 bases unmatched. This CDR3 spans 16 amino acids. The CDR3 nucleotides are TGTGCCAGCAGCGTAGGAATAGCGGGGGATACAGATACGCAGTATTTT. Its translation is CASSVGIAGDTDTQYF. Full variable domain (outside the CDR3, taken from reference TRBV9 and TRBJ2-3): DSGVTQTPKHLITATGQRVTLRCSPRSGDLSVYWYQQSLDQGLQFLIQYYNGEERAKGNILERFSAQQFPDLHSELNLSSLELGDSALYFCASSVGIAGDTDTQYFGPGTRLTVL.

The rearrangement joins TRBV5-6 to TRBJ2-1, with 8 bases that match TRBD2. This CDR3 spans 15 amino acids. Germline trimming cut 3 bases from V and 8 bases from J; bases unmatched to any gene: 10. The germline V gene encodes CDR1 SGHDT and CDR2 YYEEEE. CDR3 DNA sequence: TGTGCCAGCAGCTCTAGCGGGCCCAACGTCTATGAGCAGTTCTTC. Its translation: CASSSSGPNVYEQFF.

This clone appeared a few times. The V and J genes are TRBV16 and TRBJ2-5; TRBD1 is a possible D gene (6 bases). The CDR3 consists of 16 residues. Germline loops: CDR1 KGHSY, CDR2 FQNENV. The V gene lost 1 base and the J gene lost 4 bases, with 16 bases spanning the gap. CDR3: CASSQFAGDHGETQYF. DNA for the CDR3: TGTGCCAGCAGCCAATTTGCAGGGGACCATGGAGAGACCCAGTACTTC.

The chain employs TRBV4-1 and TRBJ1-3; D perhaps matches TRBD1 (6 bases). The CDR3 has 15 amino acids. Germline values: CDR1 MGHRA, CDR2 YSYEKL. V lost 3 bases and J lost 1, with 10 bases in between. The CDR3 protein is CASSHNQGSGNTIYF. The CDR3 bases are TGCGCCAGCAGCCATAACCAGGGGTCTGGAAACACCATATATTTT.

CDR3 in amino acids: CSVGQGGYEQYF. The CDR3 nucleotides are TGCAGCGTTGGACAGGGGGGCTACGAGCAGTACTTC. This chain uses TRBV29-1 with TRBJ2-7, with TRBD1 matching 9 bases. The germline V gene has CDR1 SQVTM and CDR2 ANQGSEA. V dropped 4 bases and J dropped 3; count of bases not matched to a gene: 1. The CDR3 is 12 amino acids.

This clone came up a few times. This chain joins TRBV7-9 and TRBJ1-5; the match to TRBD1 covers 7 bases. This CDR3 comprises 15 residues. Trimming took 5 bases from V and 4 from J; bases not matched to a gene: 8. CDR1 and CDR2 (germline): SEHNR, FQNEAQ (reference sequence). The CDR3 nucleotides read TGTGCCAGCAGCCTACAGGGGAAGGAAAATCAGCCCCAGCATTTT. Its protein is CASSLQGKENQPQHF.

The rearrangement uses TRBV19 and TRBJ2-2; D ambiguous. Germline V CDR1 and CDR2: LNHDA, SQIVND (reference sequence). CDR3 length: 13 residues. V was clipped by 3 bases and J by 5 bases, with 7 bases between them. Here the CDR3 DNA reads TGTGCCAGTAGTATGTCGGGTACCGGGGAGCTGTTTTTT. Translation: CASSMSGTGELFF.

A few counts support this clone. The chain is built from TRBV15 and TRBJ1-5, with 8 bases lining up with TRBD1. CDR1 is LNHNV and CDR2 is YYDKDF in the germline V gene (reference sequence). Unmatched junction bases numbered 0, after V lost 3 bases and J lost 2 bases. This CDR3 is 14 amino acids long. The CDR3 here is CATSRTGGNQPQHF. DNA for the CDR3: TGTGCCACCAGCAGGACAGGGGGCAATCAGCCCCAGCATTTT. Supplemented by reference TRBV15 and TRBJ1-5, the full variable domain reads DAMVIQNPRYQVTQFGKPVTLSCSQTLNHNVMYWYQQKSSQAPKLLFHYYDKDFNNEADTPDNFQSRRPNTSFCFLDIRSPGLGDTAMYLCATSRTGGNQPQHFGDGTRLSIL.

V and J are TRBV7-9 and TRBJ1-2; 7 nucleotides match TRBD1. This CDR3 comprises 15 residues. V gave up 1 base and J gave up 6 bases; unmatched junction bases: 8. Germline CDR1 is SEHNR and CDR2 is FQNEAQ (reference sequence). CDR3 sequence reads: CASSLGTGVLDGYTF. In nucleotides, the CDR3 is TGTGCCAGCAGCTTAGGGACAGGCGTCCTTGATGGCTACACCTTC.

This clone was detected a few times. The V call is TRBV2, the J call TRBJ2-6; 7 nucleotides agree with TRBD2. V dropped 6 bases and J dropped 0; count of bases not matched to a gene: 2. The V gene's germline CDR1 is SNHLY and CDR2 FYNNEI. The CDR3 sequence is 15 residues long. CDR3: CASRLAYSGANVLTF. The CDR3 DNA reads as TGTGCCAGCAGACTAGCGTACTCTGGGGCCAACGTCCTGACTTTC.

This clone was detected only a few times. This chain links TRBV9 with TRBJ1-2; D is unresolved. Germline V gives CDR1 SGDLS, CDR2 YYNGEE. The CDR3 has 13 residues. The V and J ends lost 0 bases and 4 bases respectively, with 7 bases between them. CDR3 loop: CASSVGAGYGYTF. The CDR3 coding sequence is TGTGCCAGCAGCGTAGGGGCCGGCTATGGCTACACCTTC.

V and J are TRBV7-6 and TRBJ2-1; 12 positions agree with TRBD2. V shed 5 bases, J shed 2 bases, and the junction held 13 bases outside the gene matches. Germline CDR1 is SGHVS and CDR2 is FNYEAQ. The CDR3 is made up of 19 amino acids. As DNA, the CDR3 is TGTGCCAGCAGCAGTCTAGCGGGGGGGCCTCTTTTAACCTACAATGAGCAGTTCTTC. It encodes CASSSLAGGPLLTYNEQFF. Using reference TRBV7-6 and TRBJ2-1 for the parts outside the CDR3, the full variable domain is GAGVSQSPRYKVTKRGQDVALRCDPISGHVSLYWYRQALGQGPEFLTYFNYEAQQDKSGLPNDRFSAERPEGSISTLTIQRTEQRDSAMYRCASSSLAGGPLLTYNEQFFGPGTRLTVL.

This clone occurred a few times. The chain uses TRBV6-6 and TRBJ1-2; 7 positions agree with TRBD1. The germline CDR1 and CDR2 sequences are MNHNY and SVGAGI (reference sequence). The CDR3 has 14 residues. J was trimmed by 3 bases and V by 2 bases; bases with no gene match: 3. Written as DNA, the CDR3 is TGTGCCAGCAGTTACGGGACAGACCACTATGGCTACACCTTC. Its protein product is CASSYGTDHYGYTF.

This clone was counted ten times or more. This chain uses TRBV23-1 with TRBJ2-2; no reliable D call. TRBV23-1 qualifies as an ORF whose function is uncertain. The CDR3 contains 14 residues. The V end lost 1 base, the J end lost 3 bases, and 6 bases lay between the germline ends. DNA of the CDR3: TGCGCCAGCAGTCAATATCGGGACACCGGGGAGCTGTTTTTT. This gives the protein CASSQYRDTGELFF.

This clone was seen only a few times. The CDR3 DNA follows: TGTGCCAGCAGTGAGGGCCAGGCCCTGAAAAACATTCAGTACTTC. Its protein product is CASSEGQALKNIQYF. The chain has TRBV2 and TRBJ2-4; D is unresolved. The CDR3 covers 15 residues. V was clipped by 3 bases and J by 4 bases, with 13 bases between them. The V gene's germline CDR1 is SNHLY and CDR2 FYNNEI. Variable domain in full (rest from reference TRBV2 and TRBJ2-4): EPEVTQTPSHQVTQMGQEVILRCVPISNHLYFYWYRQILGQKVEFLVSFYNNEISEKSEIFDDQFSVERPDGSNFTLKIRSTKLEDSAMYFCASSEGQALKNIQYFGAGTRLSVL.